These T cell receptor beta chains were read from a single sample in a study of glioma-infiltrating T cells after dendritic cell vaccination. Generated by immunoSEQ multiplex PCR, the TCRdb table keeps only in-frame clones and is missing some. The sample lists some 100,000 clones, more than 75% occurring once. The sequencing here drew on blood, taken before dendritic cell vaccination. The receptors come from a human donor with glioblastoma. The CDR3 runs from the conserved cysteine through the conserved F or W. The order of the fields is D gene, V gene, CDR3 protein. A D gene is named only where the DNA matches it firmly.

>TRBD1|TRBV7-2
CASSPRTGLGYEQYF
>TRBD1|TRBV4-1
CASSRDRNSYEQYF
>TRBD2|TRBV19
CASSMTSGGELFF
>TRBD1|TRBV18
CASSSSRQGAMYEQYF
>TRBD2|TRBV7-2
CASSLGPSGLYNEQFF
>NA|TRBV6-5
CASSYGVGTYEQYF
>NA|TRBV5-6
CASSPSAYQETQYF
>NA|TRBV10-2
CASCLEDRNTIYF
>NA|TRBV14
CASSHRDRLGEKLFF
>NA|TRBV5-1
CASSLAGWDSEAFF
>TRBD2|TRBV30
CAWSVRAGVGEQYF
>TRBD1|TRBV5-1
CASSGQGSGETQYF
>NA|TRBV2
CASSDLKAFF
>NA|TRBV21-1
CASSKREPGGPIETQYF
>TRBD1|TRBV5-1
CASSLRAGTGDNYGYTF
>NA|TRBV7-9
CASSLPGGEKLFF
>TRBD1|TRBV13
CASTLTRQGIGELFF
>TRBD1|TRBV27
CASSLSPGTANTEAFF
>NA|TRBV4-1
CASSQEGLGRGQYF
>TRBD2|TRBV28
CASSRGGGAVDNEQFF
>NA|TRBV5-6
CASSSRGGAYSNQPQHF
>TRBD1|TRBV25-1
CASSRAGGQETQYF
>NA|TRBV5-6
CASSKDRQMVDEKLFF
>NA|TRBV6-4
CASSDSELSNEQFF
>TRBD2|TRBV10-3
CAISQRRTSGLQGDTQYF
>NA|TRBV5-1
CASSLEEGGYTF
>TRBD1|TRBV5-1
CASSTRTGMETQYF
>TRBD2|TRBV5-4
CASSVLAGGSMGETQYF
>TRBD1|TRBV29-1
CSVSPFPGQGNTEAFF
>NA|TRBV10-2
CASSERGDTQYF
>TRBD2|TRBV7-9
CASSLTSGRATDTQYF
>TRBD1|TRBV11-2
CASSPRQGQHGYTF
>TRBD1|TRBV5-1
CASSLRDSGFYGYTF
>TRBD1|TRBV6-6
CASSYGQGGTGELFF
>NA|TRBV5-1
CASSPWGTLNTGELFF
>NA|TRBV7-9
CASSPQGTGSQPQHF
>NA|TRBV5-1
CASSLYSLGVVNTEAFF
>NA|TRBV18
CASSPLSLTPLSTDTQYF
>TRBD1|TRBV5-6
CASSWGGQGAGELFF
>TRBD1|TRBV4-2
CASSQAGQGGQGLYEQYF